Each of the 30 T cell receptor beta chains below was sequenced from the same sample in a study of blood T cell repertoires in COVID-19. Profiling relied on immunoSEQ multiplex PCR, and the TCRdb table lists in-frame clones only, not all of them. The profile shows around 480,000 clones, around 88% of them singletons. Sequencing was carried out using peripheral blood. The source is a woman in her fifties or sixties with COVID-19, enrolled during active disease.

The genes are TRBV18 and TRBJ1-3, with D possibly matching TRBD1 (6 bases). Trimming removed 5 bases at V and 4 bases at J, with 15 bases between. The CDR3 runs 15 residues. Germline values: CDR1 KGHSH, CDR2 LQKENI. The DNA of the CDR3 is TGTGCCAGCTCAACCTCCACGGGGACAGGAAACACCATATATTTT. As protein: CASSTSTGTGNTIYF.

V and J are TRBV2 and TRBJ2-6; D is unresolved. Germline lookup yields CDR1 SNHLY and CDR2 FYNNEI. CDR3 length equals 11 residues. The CDR3 nucleotides are TGTGCTACTCGAGAGGCCAACGTCCTGACTTTC. Translated: CATREANVLTF. The full variable domain, rest sourced from reference TRBV2 and TRBJ2-6, is EPEVTQTPSHQVTQMGQEVILRCVPISNHLYFYWYRQILGQKVEFLVSFYNNEISEKSEIFDDQFSVERPDGSNFTLKIRSTKLEDSAMYFCATREANVLTFGAGSRLTVL.

The chain carries TRBV2 and TRBJ1-2; TRBD1 matches 10 bases. The germline V gene encodes CDR1 SNHLY and CDR2 FYNNEI. Germline trimming cut 8 bases from V and 6 bases from J; bases unmatched to any gene: 3. There are 12 residues in the CDR3. DNA of the CDR3: TGTGCCAGCGGACAGGGGGTAAATGGCTACACCTTC. It is translated as CASGQGVNGYTF.

The J gene is TRBJ1-1, the V gene TRBV24-1; 9 bases align to TRBD1. The V segment lost 0 bases and the J segment 4 bases; nucleotides outside the gene matches: 8. Germline V gives CDR1 KGHDR, CDR2 SFDVKD. The CDR3 runs to 17 residues. The CDR3, as DNA: TGTGCCACCAGTGATTTGAAGTTGGGACAGGGACCCACTGAAGCTTTCTTT. Encoded protein: CATSDLKLGQGPTEAFF.

This clone appeared a single time. This chain links TRBV30 with TRBJ2-1; 9 bases line up with TRBD1. The length of the CDR3 is 15 residues. Trimming removed 1 base from V and 10 bases from J; junction bases left unmatched: 11. Germline V lookup: CDR1 GTSNPN, CDR2 SVGIG (reference sequence). CDR3 in amino acids: CAWSEGQGSPGEQFF. DNA for the CDR3: TGTGCCTGGAGTGAGGGACAGGGTTCCCCCGGGGAGCAGTTCTTC.

The chain is built from TRBV12-3 or TRBV12-4 and TRBJ2-1, with 12 bases lining up with TRBD2. The V and J ends lost 10 bases and 10 bases, in that order; junction bases with no gene match: 8. The CDR3 spans 13 residues. The CDR3 loop reads CATMRTSGTEQFF. Written as DNA, the CDR3 is TGTGCCACCATGCGGACTAGCGGGACAGAGCAGTTCTTC.

The chain couples TRBV6-1 to TRBJ1-2; D is undetermined. Trimming removed 1 base at V and 6 bases at J, with 9 bases between. The V gene's germline CDR1 is MNHNS and CDR2 SASEGT. CDR3 size: 13 residues. The CDR3 spells CASSEGPIDGYTF. CDR3 DNA: TGTGCCAGCAGTGAAGGGCCAATCGATGGCTACACCTTC.

The DNA of the CDR3 is TGCGCCAGCAGCTCTACAGGGGGCTGGTACGAGCAGTACTTC. Translating gives CASSSTGGWYEQYF. V and J are TRBV5-1 and TRBJ2-7; the match to TRBD1 covers 9 bases. The CDR3 has 14 residues. V dropped 3 bases and J dropped 4; count of bases not matched to a gene: 5. The germline gives CDR1 SGHRS, CDR2 YFSETQ.

The chain is built from TRBV6-5 and TRBJ2-5; possibly TRBD2 for D (6 bases). Germline V lookup: CDR1 MNHEY, CDR2 SVGAGI. The CDR3 has 14 residues. Trimming cost V 6 bases and J 5 bases, with 16 bases left between them. The CDR3 nucleotides read TGTGCCAGCAGCCCCAAGGGACTGGCGGAGACCCAGTACTTC. It encodes CASSPKGLAETQYF.

The genes are TRBV6-1 and TRBJ1-5, with D uncertain. V was shortened by 3 bases and J by 6 bases, with 12 bases between the two germline ends. CDR1 and CDR2 from the germline V gene are MNHNS and SASEGT. The CDR3 has 14 residues. The DNA for the CDR3 is TGTGCCAGCAGTGAGGCGACACTCAGTCAGCCCCAGCATTTT. It specifies CASSEATLSQPQHF.

The CDR3 sequence: CASSLPGNYGYTF. CDR3 nucleotides: TGTGCCAGCAGTCTCCCAGGGAACTATGGCTACACCTTC. The V gene is TRBV25-1, the J gene TRBJ1-2, with D possibly matching TRBD1 (5 bases). Germline V gene sequence: CDR1 MGHDK, CDR2 SYGVNS. Trimming removed 5 bases from V and 2 bases from J, with 9 bases in between. The CDR3 covers 13 residues.

The chain carries TRBV7-2 and TRBJ2-1, with TRBD1 identical over 8 bases. Looked up from germline, CDR1 is SGHTA and CDR2 is FQGNSA. This CDR3 region has 17 residues. V was clipped by 4 bases and J by 2 bases; unmatched bases: 10. The CDR3 sequence: CASSSGAETGAYNEQFF. The CDR3 coding sequence is TGTGCCAGCAGCTCTGGGGCTGAGACAGGGGCCTACAATGAGCAGTTCTTC.

The chain couples TRBV9 to TRBJ1-1, with unresolved D. V lost 0 bases, J lost 5 bases, and 11 bases lay in between. CDR3 length: 14 amino acids. The germline V gene has CDR1 SGDLS and CDR2 YYNGEE. Here the CDR3 reads CASSVGADVTEAFF. The CDR3 DNA reads TGTGCCAGCAGCGTAGGGGCAGATGTGACTGAAGCTTTCTTT.

This clone was seen a handful of times. The chain has TRBV6-4 and TRBJ1-1; D remains unclear. Trimming removed 0 bases at V and 4 bases at J, with 9 bases between. The germline V gene encodes CDR1 MRHNA and CDR2 SNTAGT. This CDR3 spans 14 amino acids. The CDR3 sequence: CASSDSIYGTEAFF. Here the CDR3 DNA reads TGTGCCAGCAGTGACTCGATTTACGGCACTGAAGCTTTCTTT.

The rearrangement joins TRBV19 to TRBJ1-6; TRBD1 is a possible D gene (5 bases). This CDR3 is 14 amino acids long. Germline V gene sequence: CDR1 LNHDA, CDR2 SQIVND (reference sequence). The V and J ends lost 10 bases and 9 bases respectively, with 19 bases between them. The CDR3 DNA is TGTGCCACCTCTCCGGGGACTTACGCTTCACCCCTCCACTTT. Its protein is CATSPGTYASPLHF. Combining the CDR3 with reference TRBV19 and TRBJ1-6 gives the whole variable domain DGGITQSPKYLFRKEGQNVTLSCEQNLNHDAMYWYRQDPGQGLRLIYYSQIVNDFQKGDIAEGYSVSREKKESFPLTVTSAQKNPTAFYLCATSPGTYASPLHFGNGTRLTVT.

This clone was picked up a small number of times. In DNA form, the CDR3 reads TGTGCCACCCGGGGACATATCAATCAGCCCCAGCATTTT. This translates into CATRGHINQPQHF. The chain combines TRBV6-5 with TRBJ1-5; maybe TRBD1 (6 bases). Germline V gene data show CDR1 as MNHEY and CDR2 as SVGAGI. Trimming removed 10 bases at V and 3 bases at J, with 13 bases between. The CDR3 spans 13 residues.

The J gene is TRBJ2-7, the V gene TRBV2; D gene uncertain. From germline, CDR1 is SNHLY and CDR2 FYNNEI. Trimming removed 5 bases at V and 2 bases at J, with 22 bases between. The CDR3 has 17 residues. In DNA form, the CDR3 reads TGTGCCAGCAGTTTTAACGTTCTGAGAGACAATCCCTACGAGCAGTACTTC. Protein: CASSFNVLRDNPYEQYF.

This sequence joins TRBV27 and TRBJ1-4; 10 nucleotides line up with TRBD1. Germline V CDR1 and CDR2: MNHEY, SMNVEV (reference sequence). Losses at the gene ends were 5 bases for V and 7 bases for J; bases not matched to a gene: 4. This CDR3 region has 14 residues. The CDR3 loop reads CASSRDRGLEKLFF. CDR3 nucleotides: TGTGCCAGCAGTCGGGACAGGGGTCTTGAAAAACTGTTTTTT. The whole variable domain, filled in from reference TRBV27 and TRBJ1-4, reads EAQVTQNPRYLITVTGKKLTVTCSQNMNHEYMSWYRQDPGLGLRQIYYSMNVEVTDKGDVPEGYKVSRKEKRNFPLILESPSPNQTSLYFCASSRDRGLEKLFFGSGTQLSVL.

The gene calls are TRBV5-1 and TRBJ1-2; D may be TRBD1 (5 bases). The CDR3 spans 15 residues. The V and J ends lost 5 bases and 3 bases respectively, with 17 bases between them. The V gene's germline CDR1 is SGHRS and CDR2 YFSETQ. The CDR3 reads CASRNPWGEHYGYTF. For the CDR3, the DNA is TGCGCCAGCAGAAATCCGTGGGGGGAGCACTATGGCTACACCTTC.

CDR3 in DNA: TGTGCCAGCAGTGAAATGCTCCCGGGGTATAGCAATCAGCCCCAGCATTTT. As protein: CASSEMLPGYSNQPQHF. V gene TRBV2 combines with J gene TRBJ1-5, with D unresolved. The length of the CDR3 is 17 residues. V was cut by 2 bases and J by 0 bases, with 14 bases left in between. Germline V gene sequence: CDR1 SNHLY, CDR2 FYNNEI.

V usage is TRBV9 and J usage is TRBJ1-3; D remains unclear. The germline V gene has CDR1 SGDLS and CDR2 YYNGEE. V was pared by 2 bases and J by 2 bases, with 11 bases between. The CDR3 covers 15 residues. CDR3 in amino acids: CASSVGSRPGNTIYF. The DNA of the CDR3 is TGTGCCAGCAGCGTTGGGAGTCGGCCTGGAAACACCATATATTTT.

The chain links TRBV11-2 to TRBJ1-6; TRBD1 might be the D (5 bases). V was pared by 4 bases and J by 7 bases, with 17 bases between. The CDR3 contains 16 residues. The germline CDR1 and CDR2 sequences are SGHAT and FQNNGV. The CDR3 here is CASSSLGGSSNSPLHF. For the CDR3, the DNA is TGTGCCAGCAGCTCCCTGGGGGGGAGTTCGAATTCACCCCTCCACTTT.

The rearrangement joins TRBV5-1 to TRBJ1-1; D is uncertain. V was trimmed by 2 bases and J by 0 bases, leaving 8 bases between them. This CDR3 spans 14 amino acids. Germline CDR1 is SGHRS and CDR2 is YFSETQ. Here the CDR3 reads CASSFAGMNTEAFF. The DNA of the CDR3 is TGCGCCAGCAGCTTTGCAGGTATGAACACTGAAGCTTTCTTT.

The chain employs TRBV18 and TRBJ1-2; D gene unclear. The CDR3 sequence is 12 residues long. Per the germline V gene, CDR1 is KGHSH and CDR2 is LQKENI. The germline V and J ends were trimmed by 5 bases and 3 bases, with 7 bases remaining between them. The CDR3 DNA reads as TGTGCCAGCTCAGACGGGGACTATGGCTACACCTTC. Translating it yields CASSDGDYGYTF.

The CDR3 loop reads CASSPTGALGGELFF. In DNA form, the CDR3 reads TGTGCCAGCAGTCCTACAGGGGCCCTCGGCGGGGAGCTGTTTTTT. The chain is built from TRBV28 and TRBJ2-2; 7 bases are shared with TRBD1. Germline loops: CDR1 MDHEN, CDR2 SYDVKM. V was clipped by 5 bases and J by 7 bases; unmatched bases: 10. The CDR3 has 15 amino acids.

The chain employs TRBV11-3 and TRBJ1-6; 9 bases align to TRBD1. Germline V gene data show CDR1 as SGHNT and CDR2 as YENEEA. The V gene end was trimmed by 4 bases and the J gene end by 0 bases; junction bases not matched to a gene: 1. This CDR3 region has 16 residues. CDR3 DNA: TGTGCCAGCAGCTCGGACAGGGGCTCCTATAATTCACCCCTCCACTTT. Its protein is CASSSDRGSYNSPLHF.

The gene calls are TRBV3-1 (or the pseudogene TRBV3-2) and TRBJ1-1, with 9 bases lining up with TRBD1. After removal of 4 bases from V and 4 bases from J, the junction contained 7 bases not matched to a gene. The CDR3 extends over 15 amino acids. The V gene's germline CDR1 is LGHDT and CDR2 YNNKEL (reference sequence). CDR3 nucleotide sequence: TGTGCCAGCAGCCGTCGACAGGGGGTCCTCACTGAAGCTTTCTTT. Translating it yields CASSRRQGVLTEAFF.

Only a few counts were recorded for this clone. This rearrangement joins TRBV28 to TRBJ1-5; 7 bases match TRBD1. Germline V gene sequence: CDR1 MDHEN, CDR2 SYDVKM. The length of the CDR3 is 18 residues. With V trimmed by 5 bases and J by 0 bases, 13 bases remained unmatched. CDR3: CASSPGPGTAYSNQPQHF. The CDR3 coding sequence is TGTGCCAGCAGTCCCGGGCCCGGGACAGCATATAGCAATCAGCCCCAGCATTTT.

This chain uses TRBV3-1 (or the pseudogene TRBV3-2) with TRBJ1-2; no firm D call. This CDR3 has 15 amino acids. The germline V and J ends were trimmed by 0 bases and 8 bases, with 16 bases remaining between them. Germline CDR1 is LGHDT and CDR2 is YNNKEL (reference sequence). CDR3 sequence reads: CASSQEARQRGGYTF. CDR3 DNA: TGTGCCAGCAGCCAAGAGGCGCGGCAACGAGGGGGCTACACCTTC.

This clone was seen a handful of times. This chain connects TRBV5-1 to TRBJ1-2; TRBD1 is a possible D gene (6 bases). Trimming removed 5 bases at V and 6 bases at J, with 14 bases between. The germline V gene encodes CDR1 SGHRS and CDR2 YFSETQ. CDR3 length: 13 amino acids. CDR3 in DNA: TGCGCCAGCAGTTCAACAGGGTACAATGGCTACACCTTC. Translating it yields CASSSTGYNGYTF.